These 25 T cell receptor beta chains came from one sample sequenced in a study of blood T cell repertoires in COVID-19. Assay used: immunoSEQ multiplex PCR; TCRdb lists only in-frame clones, some missing. The sample consists of about 30,000 clones, around nine tenths of them appearing once. Sequenced input: peripheral blood. These receptor sequences come from a man in his 60s with active or convalescent COVID-19.

The chain has TRBV7-3 and TRBJ2-5; the D is unclear. The CDR3 contains 13 residues. Trimming pared 3 bases from V and 2 bases from J, leaving 7 bases between. CDR1 and CDR2 (germline): SGHTA, FQGTGA. CDR3 sequence: CASSFGAQETQYF. The CDR3, as DNA: TGTGCCAGCAGCTTCGGAGCTCAAGAGACCCAGTACTTC.

This clone appeared a single time. The J gene is TRBJ2-1, the V gene TRBV18; the match to TRBD1 covers 7 bases. Germline CDR1 reads KGHSH; CDR2 reads LQKENI. V was pared by 4 bases and J by 2 bases, with 8 bases of the junction left unmatched. This CDR3 contains 16 residues. The CDR3 spells CASSRYRGKPYNEQFF. The DNA for the CDR3 is TGTGCCAGCTCACGGTACAGGGGAAAGCCCTACAATGAGCAGTTCTTC.

The gene calls are TRBV18 and TRBJ2-5, with 7 bases aligning to TRBD1. V shed 3 bases, J shed 2 bases, and the junction held 3 bases outside the gene matches. Looked up from germline, CDR1 is KGHSH and CDR2 is LQKENI. The CDR3 sequence is 14 residues long. The CDR3 DNA reads TGTGCCAGCTCACCGGGACAGTTGCAAGAGACCCAGTACTTC. Its translation: CASSPGQLQETQYF.

The chain couples TRBV10-3 to TRBJ1-3; D not resolved. The CDR3 covers 15 residues. In germline, CDR1 is ENHRY, CDR2 SYGVKD. The V end lost 7 bases, the J end lost 4 bases, and 17 bases lay between the germline ends. The CDR3 reads CAITLEGSEGNTIYF. DNA for the CDR3: TGTGCCATCACCCTCGAAGGGAGCGAAGGAAACACCATATATTTT.

The chain recombines TRBV28 with TRBJ1-5; D gene uncertain. CDR1 is MDHEN and CDR2 is SYDVKM in the germline V gene. V dropped 6 bases and J dropped 0 bases, with 12 bases sitting between them. This CDR3 is 15 amino acids long. Here the CDR3 DNA reads TGTGCCAGCAGCAGCAGGATCTATAGCAATCAGCCCCAGCATTTT. This encodes CASSSRIYSNQPQHF.

The chain carries TRBV5-1 and TRBJ2-1; D gene uncertain. The V end lost 3 bases, the J end lost 10 bases, and 14 bases lay between the germline ends. The CDR3 length is 13 residues. CDR1 and CDR2 from the germline V gene are SGHRS and YFSETQ. CDR3 residues: CASSWQGTTEQFF. The CDR3 DNA is TGCGCCAGCAGCTGGCAAGGAACTACGGAGCAGTTCTTC.

The V call is TRBV7-3, the J call TRBJ2-7, with a possible D match to TRBD1 (6 bases). The V gene's germline CDR1 is SGHTA and CDR2 FQGTGA. This CDR3 is 13 amino acids long. V gave up 2 bases and J gave up 4 bases, with 9 bases separating them. The CDR3: CASSLGTRYEQYF. CDR3 in DNA: TGTGCCAGCAGCTTAGGGACACGGTACGAGCAGTACTTC.

V gene TRBV4-1 combines with J gene TRBJ2-7; 8 positions agree with TRBD1. CDR3 length: 18 residues. V lost 0 bases and J lost 0; bases outside the gene matches: 10. CDR1 is MGHRA, CDR2 YSYEKL, per germline. The CDR3 coding sequence is TGCGCCAGCAGCCAAGAGGGAGGACAGGGCTCAAGCTCCTACGAGCAGTACTTC. Protein: CASSQEGGQGSSSYEQYF.

The gene calls are TRBV15 and TRBJ2-6; 11 bases are shared with TRBD1. The CDR3 has 18 amino acids. The trim removed 5 bases at V and 0 bases at J, leaving 6 bases unmatched. Germline CDR1 reads LNHNV; CDR2 reads YYDKDF (reference sequence). Here the CDR3 reads CATSPAGTGGSGANVLTF. CDR3 DNA: TGTGCCACCAGCCCCGCCGGGACAGGGGGCTCTGGGGCCAACGTCCTGACTTTC.

V and J are TRBV9 and TRBJ2-5, with TRBD1 matching 7 bases. The CDR3 is 13 amino acids. Germline CDR1 reads SGDLS; CDR2 reads YYNGEE. Unmatched junction bases numbered 5, after V lost 7 bases and J lost 2 bases. The CDR3 DNA follows: TGTGCCAGCCTAGGGGGCGGGCAAGAGACCCAGTACTTC. Translated, it gives CASLGGGQETQYF.

This chain links TRBV7-2 with TRBJ2-2, with 12 bases lining up with TRBD2. Looked up from germline, CDR1 is SGHTA and CDR2 is FQGNSA. The CDR3 length is 17 residues. V dropped 5 bases and J dropped 6; count of bases not matched to a gene: 10. The CDR3 loop is CASSHARLAGAPGELFF. The CDR3 DNA sequence: TGTGCCAGCAGCCACGCCCGACTAGCGGGGGCCCCCGGGGAGCTGTTTTTT.

This clone occurred a few times. V gene TRBV2 combines with J gene TRBJ2-7; tentative D call: TRBD2 (5 bases). CDR1 is SNHLY and CDR2 is FYNNEI in the germline V gene. This CDR3 region has 13 residues. The V end lost 7 bases, the J end lost 2 bases, and 12 bases lay between the germline ends. CDR3 residues: CASTGLHAYEQYF. The DNA for the CDR3 is TGTGCCAGCACCGGACTTCACGCCTACGAGCAGTACTTC.

The chain recombines TRBV27 with TRBJ2-3; the match to TRBD1 covers 7 bases. There are 16 residues in the CDR3. J gave up 2 bases and V 1 base, and 6 bases lay outside the gene matches. The germline V gene has CDR1 MNHEY and CDR2 SMNVEV (reference sequence). The CDR3 DNA sequence: TGTGCCAGCAGTTTATTTCCCAGGGGGACCACAGATACGCAGTATTTT. Amino acids: CASSLFPRGTTDTQYF.

In DNA, the CDR3 is TGTGCCAGCAGCTGGCGGGGTCAATATGAGCAGTTCTTC. This encodes CASSWRGQYEQFF. The V gene is TRBV28, the J gene TRBJ2-1, with a weak D call TRBD2 (6 bases). The CDR3 contains 13 residues. Germline CDR1 and CDR2: MDHEN and SYDVKM. V lost 6 bases and J lost 8, with 14 bases in between.

The chain recombines TRBV5-8 with TRBJ2-3; 7 bases are a match to TRBD2. CDR3 size: 14 residues. V trimming: 0 bases; J trimming: 5 bases; junction bases outside the gene matches: 3. Germline V gene data show CDR1 as SGHTS and CDR2 as YDEGEE. The CDR3 here is CASSLALAVDTQYF. CDR3 DNA: TGTGCCAGCAGCTTGGCTCTAGCGGTAGATACGCAGTATTTT.

The rearrangement links TRBV13 to TRBJ2-7; 10 positions agree with TRBD1. From germline, CDR1 is PRHDT and CDR2 FYEKMQ (reference sequence). The CDR3 runs to 15 residues. After removal of 3 bases from V and 0 bases from J, the junction contained 2 bases not matched to a gene. In nucleotides, the CDR3 is TGTGCCAGCAGCTTGGGACAGGGGACCTCCTACGAGCAGTACTTC. It encodes CASSLGQGTSYEQYF.

The chain combines TRBV11-2 with TRBJ2-1; 12 bases are shared with TRBD2. V lost 1 base to trimming and J lost 16 bases; unmatched junction nucleotides: 14. Germline assignment: CDR1 SGHAT and CDR2 FQNNGV. The CDR3 is made up of 16 amino acids. The CDR3 loop is CASSLAGLAGPAGEFF. CDR3 in DNA: TGTGCCAGCAGCTTAGCGGGACTAGCGGGCCCTGCCGGCGAATTCTTC.

With respect to this clone: Other DNA sequences within the sample encode an identical CDR3. This chain joins TRBV2 and TRBJ2-7; no definite D call. Germline V gene sequence: CDR1 SNHLY, CDR2 FYNNEI. CDR3 length equals 14 residues. Deletions cut 0 bases from V and 5 bases from J, with 11 bases between. This chain's CDR3 is CASSEASRLNEQYF. As DNA, the CDR3 is TGTGCCAGCAGTGAAGCGTCCAGGTTAAACGAGCAGTACTTC.

This chain links TRBV19 with TRBJ2-7, with a tentative D call TRBD2 (5 bases). Germline assignment: CDR1 LNHDA and CDR2 SQIVND (reference sequence). The CDR3 is 14 residues long. The V gene lost 6 bases and the J gene lost 4 bases, with 16 bases spanning the gap. The CDR3 sequence: CASSSPGMQYEQYF. The CDR3, as DNA: TGTGCCAGTAGCAGTCCGGGGATGCAGTACGAGCAGTACTTC.

This clone is a singleton in its sample. The CDR3 DNA is TGTGCCAGCAGTTTATTTTCAGGGATCAATCAGCCCCAGCATTTT. It codes for CASSLFSGINQPQHF. This chain links TRBV27 with TRBJ1-5; D perhaps matches TRBD1 (5 bases). Trimming took 1 base from V and 3 from J, leaving 10 bases between them. CDR3 length: 15 residues. In germline, CDR1 is MNHEY, CDR2 SMNVEV (reference sequence).

The chain employs TRBV18 and TRBJ1-1; D possibly corresponds to TRBD1 (6 bases). CDR3 size: 16 residues. Trimming stripped 0 bases from V and 1 base from J, with 12 bases between. Germline CDR1 and CDR2: KGHSH and LQKENI. The DNA for the CDR3 is TGTGCCAGCTCACCACCGTTTCAGGGGTCGAACACTGAAGCTTTCTTT. Residues: CASSPPFQGSNTEAFF. The complete variable domain, with remaining parts taken from reference TRBV18 and TRBJ1-1, reads NAGVMQNPRHLVRRRGQEARLRCSPMKGHSHVYWYRQLPEEGLKFMVYLQKENIIDESGMPKERFSAEFPKEGPSILRIQQVVRGDSAAYFCASSPPFQGSNTEAFFGQGTRLTVV.

The V and J genes are TRBV4-3 and TRBJ2-7; perhaps TRBD1 as D (5 bases). Trimming removed 1 base from V and 6 bases from J, with 16 bases in between. CDR1 and CDR2 (germline): LGHNA, YSLEER. This CDR3 contains 15 residues. The CDR3 sequence: CASSQAQVGLAEQYF. CDR3 nucleotide sequence: TGCGCCAGCAGCCAAGCCCAGGTGGGGCTCGCCGAGCAGTACTTC.

This clone was seen a single time. The rearrangement uses TRBV19 and TRBJ2-1; perhaps TRBD2 as D (6 bases). CDR1 and CDR2 from the germline V gene are LNHDA and SQIVND (reference sequence). The V and J ends lost 7 bases and 3 bases respectively, with 13 bases between them. The length of the CDR3 is 14 residues. CDR3 DNA: TGTGCCAGTACAGCTGCGGGGCTCTACAATGAGCAGTTCTTC. Its protein product is CASTAAGLYNEQFF.

The rearrangement links TRBV19 to TRBJ1-1; D is possibly TRBD1 (6 bases). The V gene's germline CDR1 is LNHDA and CDR2 SQIVND (reference sequence). V dropped 3 bases and J dropped 3 bases, with 11 bases sitting between them. The CDR3 covers 14 residues. Written as DNA, the CDR3 is TGTGCCAGTAGTATCCCCCCAGGGGACACTGAAGCTTTCTTT. It specifies CASSIPPGDTEAFF. Together with reference TRBV19 and TRBJ1-1, the CDR3 gives the full variable domain: DGGITQSPKYLFRKEGQNVTLSCEQNLNHDAMYWYRQDPGQGLRLIYYSQIVNDFQKGDIAEGYSVSREKKESFPLTVTSAQKNPTAFYLCASSIPPGDTEAFFGQGTRLTVV.

The V call is TRBV7-9, the J call TRBJ1-5; D unclear. Germline values: CDR1 SEHNR, CDR2 FQNEAQ (reference sequence). V was trimmed by 5 bases and J by 1 base, leaving 6 bases between them. CDR3 length: 13 residues. The CDR3 reads CASSISSNQPQHF. For the CDR3, the DNA is TGTGCCAGCAGCATAAGCAGCAATCAGCCCCAGCATTTT.